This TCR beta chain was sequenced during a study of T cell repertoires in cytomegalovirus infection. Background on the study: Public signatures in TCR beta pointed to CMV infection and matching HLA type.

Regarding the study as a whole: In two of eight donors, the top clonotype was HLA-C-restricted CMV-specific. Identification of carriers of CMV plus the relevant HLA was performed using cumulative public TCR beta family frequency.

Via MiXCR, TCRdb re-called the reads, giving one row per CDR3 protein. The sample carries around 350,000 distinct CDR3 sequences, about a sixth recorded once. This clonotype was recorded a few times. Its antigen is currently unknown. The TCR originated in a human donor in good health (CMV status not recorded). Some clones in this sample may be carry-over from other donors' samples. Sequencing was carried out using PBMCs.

In DNA, the CDR3 is TGCAGTGCTTCTCACTTAGCGGGAGAGCGCTACAATGAGCAGTTCTTC. The encoded protein is CSASHLAGERYNEQFF. This chain links TRBV20-1 with TRBJ2-1; TRBD2 matches 9 bases. Germline V CDR1 and CDR2: DFQATT, SNEGSKA (reference sequence). The CDR3 sequence is 16 residues long. V lost 5 bases and J lost 3; bases outside the gene matches: 11.